The TCR beta chain described here comes from a study of T cell responses to AZD1222 COVID-19 vaccine. This CDR3 region has 13 residues. Between the trimmed V and J ends, which lost 2 bases and 1 base, there was a span of 6 bases. The germline V gene has CDR1 SGHRS and CDR2 YFSETQ. This table comes from immunoSEQ multiplex PCR, and its TCRdb copy is limited to in-frame clones, with some not included. The sample has 90,000 to 150,000 clones, approximately 85% seen once; the top ten hold around 6%. To note about this clone: Its antigen is unknown.

Regarding the study as a whole: Epitopes outside B.1.351 and B.1.1.7 mutated regions reportedly drew nearly half of spike TCRs.

The sequencing used peripheral blood, collected on day 0 of AZD1222 vaccination. The TCR sequence derives from an adult in good health. The V call is TRBV5-1, the J call TRBJ2-5, with D unresolved. The CDR3 sequence: CASSFIGQETQYF. In DNA, the CDR3 is TGCGCCAGCAGCTTTATCGGCCAAGAGACCCAGTACTTC.